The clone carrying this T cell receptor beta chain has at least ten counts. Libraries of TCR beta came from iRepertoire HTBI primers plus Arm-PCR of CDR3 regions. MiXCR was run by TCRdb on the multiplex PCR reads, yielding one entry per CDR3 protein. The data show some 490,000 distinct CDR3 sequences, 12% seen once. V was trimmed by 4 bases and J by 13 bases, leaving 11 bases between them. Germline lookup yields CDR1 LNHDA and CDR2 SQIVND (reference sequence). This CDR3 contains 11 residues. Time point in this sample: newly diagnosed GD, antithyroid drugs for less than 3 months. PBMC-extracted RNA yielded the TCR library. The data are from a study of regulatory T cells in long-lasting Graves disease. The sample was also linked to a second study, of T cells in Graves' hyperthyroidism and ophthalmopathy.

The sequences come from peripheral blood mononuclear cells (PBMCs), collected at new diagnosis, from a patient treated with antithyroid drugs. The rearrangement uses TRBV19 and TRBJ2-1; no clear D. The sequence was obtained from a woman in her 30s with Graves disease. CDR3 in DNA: TGTGCCAGTAGTAAGGGAATGAGTCAGTTCTTC. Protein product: CASSKGMSQFF.